These 20 T cell receptor beta chains share one sample of origin, sequenced in a study of brain metastases from non-small cell lung cancer. The repertoire was sequenced with immunoSEQ multiplex PCR; TCRdb's copy has only in-frame clones and lacks some. In the table there are roughly 1,500 clones, roughly 85% of which are singletons. Specimen: tumor-adjacent normal tissue. These receptors all come from a donor at least 40 years old with non-small cell lung cancer.

The genes are TRBV6-2 or TRBV6-3 and TRBJ1-2; D is unclear. Germline CDR1 reads MNHEY; CDR2 reads SVGEGT. The CDR3 spans 15 residues. Deletions cut 7 bases from V and 2 bases from J, with 17 bases between. CDR3 amino acids: CASNPPAIQNYGYTF. CDR3 nucleotides: TGTGCCAGCAACCCCCCGGCCATACAGAACTATGGCTACACCTTC.

A few counts support this clone. This rearrangement joins TRBV9 to TRBJ2-3, with a possible D match to TRBD1 (5 bases). Per the germline V gene, CDR1 is SGDLS and CDR2 is YYNGEE. Trimming shortened V by 0 bases and J by 0 bases, and 14 bases separated the two germline ends. The CDR3 runs to 17 residues. The CDR3 DNA reads TGTGCCAGCAGCGTAGTAGGGGCGACAGTTAGCACAGATACGCAGTATTTT. It yields the protein CASSVVGATVSTDTQYF.

The J gene is TRBJ2-3, the V gene TRBV6-6, with 12 bases identical to TRBD2. The CDR3 covers 15 residues. In germline, CDR1 is MNHNY, CDR2 SVGAGI (reference sequence). Losses at the gene ends were 5 bases for V and 1 base for J; bases not matched to a gene: 1. In DNA form, the CDR3 reads TGTGCCAGCAGTAGGACTAGCGGGGGCACAGATACGCAGTATTTT. This sequence encodes CASSRTSGGTDTQYF.

The chain is built from TRBV6-6 and TRBJ1-2, with D unclear. The CDR3 is 12 residues long. V gave up 10 bases and J gave up 4 bases, with 13 bases separating them. The germline gives CDR1 MNHNY, CDR2 SVGAGI (reference sequence). CDR3 amino acids: CATMDGTYGYTF. The CDR3 DNA reads TGTGCCACGATGGACGGAACCTATGGCTACACCTTC.

This clone was detected only a few times. This CDR3 is also generated by other DNA sequences in the sample. The chain recombines TRBV30 with TRBJ1-2; D remains unclear. The CDR3 sequence is 12 residues long. Trimming cost V 3 bases and J 8 bases, with 13 bases left between them. Germline loops: CDR1 GTSNPN, CDR2 SVGIG (reference sequence). The CDR3: CAWSDRLWGYTF. The DNA of the CDR3 is TGTGCCTGGAGCGACCGTCTTTGGGGCTACACCTTC.

The chain links TRBV7-2 to TRBJ2-1; tentative D call: TRBD1 (5 bases). From germline, CDR1 is SGHTA and CDR2 FQGNSA. This CDR3 contains 13 residues. Trimming removed 5 bases at V and 6 bases at J, with 11 bases between. For the CDR3, the DNA is TGTGCCAGCAGCCTCCAGGGTAGCAATGAGCAGTTCTTC. Its translation: CASSLQGSNEQFF.

The chain couples TRBV3-1 (or the pseudogene TRBV3-2) to TRBJ1-1, with 7 bases fitting TRBD1. The CDR3 is 13 residues long. Germline V lookup: CDR1 LGHDT, CDR2 YNNKEL (reference sequence). J was trimmed by 4 bases and V by 4 bases; bases with no gene match: 3. CDR3 amino acids: CASSRGTATEAFF. CDR3 DNA sequence: TGTGCCAGCAGCCGCGGGACAGCCACTGAAGCTTTCTTT.

About this clone: Distinct nucleotide sequences in the sample also encode this CDR3. The chain combines TRBV4-1 with TRBJ2-1, with 13 positions matching TRBD2. This CDR3 spans 17 amino acids. The germline CDR1 and CDR2 sequences are MGHRA and YSYEKL. Trimming removed 2 bases from V and 6 bases from J; junction bases left unmatched: 7. CDR3 protein: CASSQTSGGAQFNEQFF. CDR3 bases: TGCGCCAGCAGCCAAACTAGCGGGGGGGCCCAGTTCAATGAGCAGTTCTTC.

The chain combines TRBV7-2 with TRBJ2-1; D may be TRBD1 or TRBD2 (5 bases each). The CDR3 loop spans 14 amino acids. Germline V CDR1 and CDR2: SGHTA, FQGNSA. The V end was cut by 5 bases, the J end by 6 bases, with 14 bases between. The CDR3 loop is CASSPPGTINEQFF. CDR3 DNA sequence: TGTGCCAGCAGCCCCCCAGGGACGATCAATGAGCAGTTCTTC.

This chain uses TRBV7-8 with TRBJ1-4, with 11 bases aligning to TRBD1. The CDR3 is made up of 14 amino acids. Germline V gene data show CDR1 as SGHVS and CDR2 as FQNEAQ. Trimming removed 4 bases from V and 7 bases from J; junction bases left unmatched: 2. CDR3 nucleotides: TGTGCCAGCAGCTCCGGGACAGGGGGTGAAAAACTGTTTTTT. It is translated as CASSSGTGGEKLFF.

V gene TRBV13 combines with J gene TRBJ1-6, with D perhaps TRBD1 (6 bases). Looked up from germline, CDR1 is PRHDT and CDR2 is FYEKMQ (reference sequence). The V gene lost 4 bases and the J gene lost 6 bases, with 16 bases spanning the gap. The CDR3 extends over 16 amino acids. For the CDR3, the DNA is TGTGCCAGCAGCTGGCGGGGAGGAGGGGGTAATTCACCCCTCCACTTT. Translated: CASSWRGGGGNSPLHF.

The chain uses TRBV7-9 and TRBJ1-1; weak D call: TRBD1 (6 bases). Germline lookup yields CDR1 SEHNR and CDR2 FQNEAQ (reference sequence). The CDR3 extends over 15 amino acids. With 3 bases removed from V and 5 bases from J, the gap between germline ends came to 16 bases. CDR3 sequence reads: CASSFTPQGRTEAFF. CDR3 in DNA: TGTGCCAGCAGCTTTACACCACAGGGTAGGACTGAAGCTTTCTTT.

Comments on this clone: An end of the junction does not agree with germline; a read error may underlie this. The rearrangement uses TRBV7-8 and TRBJ2-5; TRBD1 matches 8 bases. This CDR3 is built from 14 residues. Germline V gives CDR1 SGHVS, CDR2 FQNEAQ. The CDR3 spells CASSSDRGQETQYF. CDR3 sequence (DNA): TGTGCCAGCAGCTCCGACAGGGGTCAAGAAACCCAGTACTTC.

Comment on this clone: This sample includes further DNA sequences coding for the same CDR3. V is TRBV3-1 (or the pseudogene TRBV3-2) and J is TRBJ2-5; D might be TRBD1 or TRBD2, each matching 6 bases. Germline V gene sequence: CDR1 LGHDT, CDR2 YNNKEL (reference sequence). V lost 1 base, J lost 4 bases, and 13 bases lay in between. CDR3 length equals 15 residues. The CDR3 spells CASSQGWGAAETQYF. In DNA, the CDR3 is TGTGCCAGCAGCCAAGGGTGGGGGGCGGCAGAGACCCAGTACTTC.

This sequence joins TRBV18 and TRBJ2-2; D possibly matches TRBD1 or TRBD2 (5 bases each). Trimming left V 0 bases short and J 0 bases short, with 11 bases between. CDR1 and CDR2 (germline): KGHSH, LQKENI. This CDR3 is built from 17 residues. CDR3 nucleotides: TGTGCCAGCTCACCACCCCGGGACGTCCCGAACACCGGGGAGCTGTTTTTT. This sequence encodes CASSPPRDVPNTGELFF. The complete variable domain, with remaining parts taken from reference TRBV18 and TRBJ2-2, reads NAGVMQNPRHLVRRRGQEARLRCSPMKGHSHVYWYRQLPEEGLKFMVYLQKENIIDESGMPKERFSAEFPKEGPSILRIQQVVRGDSAAYFCASSPPRDVPNTGELFFGEGSRLTVL.

Concerning this clone itself: Its ends do not fully match the called genes, so a read error is possible. Other DNA sequences in this sample translate to the same CDR3. The CDR3 reads CASSWGDYGYTF. In DNA, the CDR3 is TGTGCCAGCAGCTGGGGGGACTATGGCTACACCTTC. J is TRBJ1-2 and V is TRBV5-1; weak D call: TRBD1 (5 bases). There are 12 residues in the CDR3. The germline V gene encodes CDR1 SGHRS and CDR2 YFSETQ. The full variable domain, with the rest looked up from reference TRBV5-1 and TRBJ1-2, is KAGVTQTPRYLIKTRGQQVTLSCSPISGHRSVSWYQQTPGQGLQFLFEYFSETQRNKGNFPGRFSGRQFSNSRSEMNVSTLELGDSALYLCASSWGDYGYTFGSGTRLTVV.

The genes are TRBV27 and TRBJ2-7, with 9 nucleotides matching TRBD2. The CDR3 length is 15 residues. Germline values: CDR1 MNHEY, CDR2 SMNVEV (reference sequence). V shed 7 bases, J shed 3 bases, and the junction held 10 bases outside the gene matches. Here the CDR3 reads CASKVGAGGFYEQYV. The CDR3 nucleotides are TGTGCCAGCAAAGTAGGAGCGGGGGGCTTCTACGAGCAGTACGTC.

The chain joins TRBV4-1 to TRBJ2-5, with 11 bases aligning to TRBD2. Germline values: CDR1 MGHRA, CDR2 YSYEKL. V lost 2 bases to trimming and J lost 5 bases; unmatched junction nucleotides: 7. The CDR3 has 16 amino acids. CDR3 residues: CASSQRSGGAGETQYF. CDR3 DNA: TGCGCCAGCAGCCAACGTAGCGGGGGGGCCGGGGAGACCCAGTACTTC.

A few counts support this clone. J is TRBJ2-3 and V is TRBV7-2; D remains ambiguous. Deletions cut 5 bases from V and 0 bases from J, with 15 bases between. Germline assignment: CDR1 SGHTA and CDR2 FQGNSA. This CDR3 is 16 amino acids long. The CDR3, as DNA: TGTGCCAGCAGCCCTCAAACGGGCAATAGCACAGATACGCAGTATTTT. Encoded protein: CASSPQTGNSTDTQYF.

This clone was counted between two and nine times. This chain joins TRBV6-5 and TRBJ1-2; 7 bases line up with TRBD1. The CDR3 runs 14 residues. CDR1 is MNHEY and CDR2 is SVGAGI in the germline V gene. Losses at the gene ends were 4 bases for V and 6 bases for J; bases not matched to a gene: 8. The CDR3 protein is CASSSKGQLDGYTF. The CDR3 bases are TGTGCCAGCAGTTCTAAGGGACAGTTGGATGGCTACACCTTC.